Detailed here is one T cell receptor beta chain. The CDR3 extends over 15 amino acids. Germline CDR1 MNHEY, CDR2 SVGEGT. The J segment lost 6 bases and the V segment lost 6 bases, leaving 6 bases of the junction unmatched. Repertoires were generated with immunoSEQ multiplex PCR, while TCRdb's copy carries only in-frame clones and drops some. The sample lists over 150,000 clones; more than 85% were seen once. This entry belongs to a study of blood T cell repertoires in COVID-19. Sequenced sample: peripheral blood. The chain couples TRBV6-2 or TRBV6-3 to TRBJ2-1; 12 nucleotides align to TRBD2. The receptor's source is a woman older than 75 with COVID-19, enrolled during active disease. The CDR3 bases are TGTGCCAGCAGACCTAGCGGGAGGGCCTCCAATGAGCAGTTCTTC. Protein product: CASRPSGRASNEQFF.